What follows are 15 T cell receptor beta chains derived from one specimen sequenced in a study of CD8 T cells in Susac syndrome (dated by TCRdb to the late 2010s). The library was produced with the immunoSEQ multiplex PCR assay. RNA was extracted using the RNeasy kit, and about 0.45 to 1 microgram was reverse transcribed with random hexamers. In TCRdb, the public reads were trimmed at Q25 with fastp and aligned with MiXCR, with productive beta chains retained. Rows are unified per CDR3 protein, each entry keeping the most common DNA and genes. Here the sample has about 280,000 distinct CDR3 sequences; 85% occur a single time. Jointly, the top ten make up over 0.1% of the sample. The sequenced material came from CD8+ T cells from PBMCs. Receptor source: a human donor with multiple sclerosis.

V and J are TRBV19 and TRBJ1-1, with no clear D. The ends were cut back, 0 bases at V and 1 base at J, with 9 bases in the middle. Germline V gene sequence: CDR1 LNHDA, CDR2 SQIVND (reference sequence). This CDR3 contains 15 residues. The CDR3 is CASSIDLEGNTEAFF. Written as DNA, the CDR3 is TGTGCCAGTAGTATAGATCTCGAGGGGAACACTGAAGCTTTCTTT.

CDR3 region: CASSPLDSQETQYF. The CDR3 nucleotides read TGTGCCAGCAGCCCATTGGACAGCCAAGAGACCCAGTACTTC. The chain joins TRBV27 to TRBJ2-5; a weak D match, TRBD1 (6 bases). Trimming took off 6 bases at V and 1 base at J, with 12 bases between the two ends. CDR3 length: 14 residues. CDR1 and CDR2 from the germline V gene are MNHEY and SMNVEV (reference sequence).

The rearrangement uses TRBV14 and TRBJ2-3; 9 positions agree with TRBD2. The CDR3 length is 12 residues. Germline trimming cut 9 bases from V and 14 bases from J; bases unmatched to any gene: 12. The germline V gene has CDR1 SGHDN and CDR2 FVKESK. CDR3 bases: TGTGCCAGATTGGGGCGGGAGGGCCGGTCGTATTTT. This translates into CARLGREGRSYF.

The gene calls are TRBV2 and TRBJ1-5; D not certain. Trimming stripped 8 bases from V and 5 bases from J, with 16 bases between. The CDR3 loop spans 14 amino acids. The germline CDR1 and CDR2 sequences are SNHLY and FYNNEI. In DNA, the CDR3 is TGTGCCAGCGATGGCGAGGGCCCGGATCAGCCCCAGCATTTT. Its protein is CASDGEGPDQPQHF. The full variable domain, with the rest looked up from reference TRBV2 and TRBJ1-5, is EPEVTQTPSHQVTQMGQEVILRCVPISNHLYFYWYRQILGQKVEFLVSFYNNEISEKSEIFDDQFSVERPDGSNFTLKIRSTKLEDSAMYFCASDGEGPDQPQHFGDGTRLSIL.

This chain links TRBV9 with TRBJ2-5; 7 bases are shared with TRBD2. This CDR3 is built from 14 residues. V dropped 5 bases and J dropped 5; count of bases not matched to a gene: 9. Germline V lookup: CDR1 SGDLS, CDR2 YYNGEE. The CDR3 DNA reads TGTGCCAGCAGACCTAGGGTGGGGGGGGAGACCCAGTACTTC. This codes for CASRPRVGGETQYF.

The V and J genes are TRBV7-9 and TRBJ2-5; D is unresolved. The CDR3 is made up of 16 amino acids. The ends were cut back, 5 bases at V and 1 base at J, with 17 bases in the middle. Germline V gene lookup returns CDR1 SEHNR and CDR2 FQNEAQ (reference sequence). In DNA, the CDR3 is TGTGCCAGCAGCCTCGCCAGAGCAACCCTCCAAGAGACCCAGTACTTC. The encoded protein is CASSLARATLQETQYF. Full variable domain (missing parts from reference TRBV7-9 and TRBJ2-5): DTGVSQNPRHKITKRGQNVTFRCDPISEHNRLYWYRQTLGQGPEFLTYFQNEAQLEKSRLLSDRFSAERPKGSFSTLEIQRTEQGDSAMYLCASSLARATLQETQYFGPGTRLLVL.

The chain uses TRBV6-5 and TRBJ2-6, with TRBD1 matching 8 bases. V was pared by 2 bases and J by 4 bases, with 13 bases of the junction left unmatched. This CDR3 is 19 amino acids long. Germline values: CDR1 MNHEY, CDR2 SVGAGI. CDR3 protein: CASSYNPIQGAGGANVLTF. As DNA, the CDR3 is TGTGCCAGCAGTTACAACCCGATCCAGGGGGCGGGGGGGGCCAACGTCCTGACTTTC.

The chain is built from TRBV3-1 and TRBJ2-5, with 12 bases that match TRBD2. V shed 4 bases, J shed 5 bases, and the junction held 5 bases outside the gene matches. The CDR3 runs 15 residues. Germline CDR1 LGHDT, CDR2 YNNKEL (reference sequence). CDR3 sequence (DNA): TGTGCCAGCAGCCCGGGACTAGCGGGTTCTGAGACCCAGTACTTC. It yields the protein CASSPGLAGSETQYF.

V usage is TRBV20-1 and J usage is TRBJ2-1, with 8 bases that match TRBD2. Germline lookup yields CDR1 DFQATT and CDR2 SNEGSKA (reference sequence). The CDR3 loop spans 13 amino acids. The J segment lost 7 bases and the V segment lost 3 bases, leaving 5 bases of the junction unmatched. CDR3 sequence reads: CSASGRAMNEQFF. The CDR3 nucleotides read TGCAGTGCTAGCGGGAGGGCCATGAATGAGCAGTTCTTC.

The J gene is TRBJ2-2, the V gene TRBV2, with 9 bases fitting TRBD1. Unmatched junction bases numbered 14, after V lost 11 bases and J lost 7 bases. The CDR3 is made up of 15 amino acids. The germline CDR1 and CDR2 sequences are SNHLY and FYNNEI. CDR3 protein: CAGQSLQGAIGELFF. The CDR3 DNA sequence: TGTGCCGGGCAGAGTTTACAGGGGGCGATCGGGGAGCTGTTTTTT.

The chain is built from TRBV9 and TRBJ1-2; 7 bases map to TRBD1. J gave up 2 bases and V 1 base, and 8 bases lay outside the gene matches. Germline V CDR1 and CDR2: SGDLS, YYNGEE. The CDR3 loop spans 16 amino acids. CDR3 in amino acids: CASSVLKGALNYGYTF. The DNA for the CDR3 is TGTGCCAGCAGCGTACTGAAGGGGGCTCTCAACTATGGCTACACCTTC.

This chain uses TRBV24-1 with TRBJ2-1, with D maybe TRBD2 (5 bases). The CDR3 extends over 16 amino acids. Trimming cost V 4 bases and J 5 bases, with 17 bases left between them. CDR1 is KGHDR, CDR2 SFDVKD, per germline. CDR3 protein: CATSDSRSERDNEQFF. The CDR3 coding sequence is TGTGCCACCAGTGACTCCAGGAGCGAGAGGGACAATGAGCAGTTCTTC.

CDR3 sequence reads: CASSSLGTGFRRGTEAFF. CDR3 DNA: TGTGCCAGCAGTTCTCTCGGGACAGGGTTCCGTCGGGGCACTGAAGCTTTCTTT. V is TRBV27 and J is TRBJ1-1; TRBD1 agrees at 9 bases. Trimming removed 4 bases from V and 4 bases from J; junction bases left unmatched: 16. Germline V gene data show CDR1 as MNHEY and CDR2 as SMNVEV (reference sequence). The CDR3 loop spans 18 amino acids.

V usage is TRBV6-5 and J usage is TRBJ2-1; TRBD1 is a possible D gene (5 bases). The CDR3 extends over 15 amino acids. Per germline, CDR1 MNHEY and CDR2 SVGAGI. The ends were cut back, 6 bases at V and 4 bases at J, with 16 bases in the middle. CDR3: CASSTDRRKYNEQFF. The CDR3 DNA is TGTGCCAGCAGCACCGACAGACGGAAATACAATGAGCAGTTCTTC.

V and J are TRBV27 and TRBJ2-1, with TRBD2 matching 9 bases. CDR3 length equals 16 residues. CDR1 MNHEY and CDR2 SMNVEV come from the germline V gene (reference sequence). CDR3 protein: CAQQAPSAGGPGEQFF. The DNA of the CDR3 is TGTGCTCAGCAGGCTCCTTCCGCGGGAGGGCCGGGTGAGCAGTTCTTC.